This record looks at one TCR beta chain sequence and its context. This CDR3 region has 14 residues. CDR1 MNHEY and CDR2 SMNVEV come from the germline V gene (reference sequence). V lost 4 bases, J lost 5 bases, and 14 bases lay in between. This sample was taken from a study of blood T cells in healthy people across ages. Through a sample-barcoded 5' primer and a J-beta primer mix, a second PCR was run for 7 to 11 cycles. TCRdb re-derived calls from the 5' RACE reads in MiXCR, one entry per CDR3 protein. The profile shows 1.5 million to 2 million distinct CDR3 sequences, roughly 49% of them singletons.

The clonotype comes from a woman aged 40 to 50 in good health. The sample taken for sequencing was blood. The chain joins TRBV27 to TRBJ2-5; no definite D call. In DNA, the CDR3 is TGTGCCAGCAGTTCTTCAACTCGATGGGAGACCCAGTACTTC. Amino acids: CASSSSTRWETQYF.